Shown below are 17 T cell receptor beta chains from a single sample sequenced in a study of T cells after yellow fever vaccination (dated by TCRdb to the late 2010s). The sample's treatment or condition label, in plain terms: live attenuated yellow fever vaccine strain. The library came from 5' RACE. TCRdb names Illumina NovaSeq 6000 as the instrument used. TCRdb reprocessing: public reads trimmed at Q25 with fastp, clones called with MiXCR, in-frame beta chains kept. Merged by CDR3 protein, the rows form single entries marked with the most common genes and DNA. The sample table records hundreds of thousands of distinct CDR3 sequences; around 13% of these occur just once. 2.5% to 3.5% of the sample is taken by the ten largest. The sequencing here drew on CD4+ T cells sorted from PBMCs, taken 15 days after the yellow fever booster vaccination. The receptors derive from a man younger than 35 who received the YFV17D yellow fever vaccine.

The rearrangement links TRBV4-3 to TRBJ2-2; 7 bases map to TRBD1. The CDR3 is 15 residues long. Trimming removed 0 bases from V and 7 bases from J; junction bases left unmatched: 5. Germline lookup yields CDR1 LGHNA and CDR2 YSLEER. The CDR3 DNA follows: TGCGCCAGCAGCCAAGATTTAGGGGGCTACGGGGAGCTGTTTTTT. It yields the protein CASSQDLGGYGELFF.

This clonotype occurred a few times. The rearrangement uses TRBV5-1 and TRBJ2-2; no firm D call. The CDR3 length is 15 residues. In germline, CDR1 is SGHRS, CDR2 YFSETQ. V gave up 2 bases and J gave up 6 bases, with 14 bases separating them. The CDR3 bases are TGCGCCAGCAGCTTTTGGAATAGTGTATCCGGGGAGCTGTTTTTT. Translation: CASSFWNSVSGELFF.

V is TRBV11-2 and J is TRBJ2-2, with TRBD1 matching 7 bases. V was pared by 3 bases and J by 0 bases, with 4 bases of the junction left unmatched. The length of the CDR3 is 16 residues. CDR1 is SGHAT and CDR2 is FQNNGV in the germline V gene. CDR3 sequence: CASSFTGASNTGELFF. CDR3 DNA sequence: TGTGCCAGCAGCTTCACAGGGGCTTCGAACACCGGGGAGCTGTTTTTT. Full variable domain (outside the CDR3, taken from reference TRBV11-2 and TRBJ2-2): EAGVAQSPRYKIIEKRQSVAFWCNPISGHATLYWYQQILGQGPKLLIQFQNNGVVDDSQLPKDRFSAERLKGVDSTLKIQPAKLEDSAVYLCASSFTGASNTGELFFGEGSRLTVL.

The chain combines TRBV27 with TRBJ2-5; D not certain. This CDR3 has 14 amino acids. The V end was cut by 4 bases, the J end by 3 bases, with 12 bases between. CDR1 is MNHEY and CDR2 is SMNVEV in the germline V gene (reference sequence). CDR3 amino acids: CASSSRSPEETQYF. The CDR3 DNA reads TGTGCCAGCAGTTCTCGGAGCCCGGAAGAGACCCAGTACTTC.

This clonotype was recorded at least ten times. The chain combines TRBV10-3 with TRBJ2-5; D uncertain. Between the trimmed V and J ends, which lost 2 bases and 2 bases, there was a span of 6 bases. The CDR3 has 13 residues. Germline loops: CDR1 ENHRY, CDR2 SYGVKD. As DNA, the CDR3 is TGTGCCATCAGTGAGCAAGAACAAGAGACCCAGTACTTC. It yields the protein CAISEQEQETQYF.

This clonotype was found a few times. The V and J genes are TRBV6-2 or TRBV6-3 and TRBJ2-1; D is unclear. Looked up from germline, CDR1 is MNHEY and CDR2 is SVGEGT. CDR3 length: 14 residues. Trimming took 6 bases from V and 8 from J, leaving 17 bases between them. CDR3 bases: TGTGCCAGCAGCACCCAAGGGCTGACGGATGAGCAGTTCTTC. This translates into CASSTQGLTDEQFF.

The chain joins TRBV6-2 or TRBV6-3 to TRBJ2-5, with D tentatively TRBD2 (6 bases). The CDR3 sequence is 13 residues long. Per germline, CDR1 MNHEY and CDR2 SVGEGT. V was clipped by 9 bases and J by 2 bases, with 13 bases between them. In nucleotides, the CDR3 is TGTGCCAGTCGACTAGTGGGACAAGAGACCCAGTACTTC. It translates to CASRLVGQETQYF.

This clonotype was seen a few times. The chain joins TRBV10-1 to TRBJ2-3, with 7 positions matching TRBD1. V was clipped by 6 bases and J by 3 bases; unmatched bases: 3. CDR1 and CDR2 (germline): WNHNN, SYGVQD (reference sequence). The CDR3 consists of 13 residues. CDR3 protein: CASRRGQTDTQYF. CDR3 nucleotide sequence: TGCGCCAGCAGGAGGGGACAGACAGATACGCAGTATTTT.

About this clonotype itself: A much larger clone is a single base away; this may be a read error. The chain is built from TRBV12-3 or TRBV12-4 and TRBJ2-2; no definite D call. The CDR3 has 14 amino acids. V was pared by 4 bases and J by 0 bases, with 6 bases between. This CDR3 is CASSSNSNTGELFF. The CDR3 region has the DNA TGTGCCAGCAGTTCCAACTCGAACACCGGGGAGCTGTTTTTT.

The genes are TRBV24-1 and TRBJ2-5; a weak D match, TRBD1 (6 bases). CDR3 length: 15 residues. Trimming pared 3 bases from V and 0 bases from J, leaving 10 bases between. Germline V gives CDR1 KGHDR, CDR2 SFDVKD. CDR3 coding DNA: TGTGCCACCAGTGATGCCAGGGGATACCAAGAGACCCAGTACTTC. Protein product: CATSDARGYQETQYF.

The V gene is TRBV28, the J gene TRBJ1-2, with D uncertain. CDR3 length: 14 amino acids. CDR1 and CDR2 (germline): MDHEN, SYDVKM. Deletions cut 6 bases from V and 4 bases from J, with 15 bases between. Here the CDR3 reads CASRGIRAGYGYTF. The CDR3 nucleotides read TGTGCCAGCAGAGGGATTCGGGCTGGCTATGGCTACACCTTC.

CDR3 DNA sequence: TGCAGCATAGGGACAGGGGTAATTTCGGAGACCCAGTACTTC. It codes for CSIGTGVISETQYF. J is TRBJ2-5 and V is TRBV29-1, with 10 bases that match TRBD1. Looked up from germline, CDR1 is SQVTM and CDR2 is ANQGSEA. Germline trimming cut 8 bases from V and 5 bases from J; bases unmatched to any gene: 11. CDR3 size: 14 residues.

This clonotype was counted at least ten times. V is TRBV10-3 and J is TRBJ2-7; 11 nucleotides line up with TRBD1. Germline values: CDR1 ENHRY, CDR2 SYGVKD. The V and J ends lost 2 bases and 1 base, in that order; junction bases with no gene match: 1. The CDR3 loop spans 15 amino acids. The DNA of the CDR3 is TGTGCCATCAGTGAGGGGGACAGGGGGTCCTACGAGCAGTACGTC. This codes for CAISEGDRGSYEQYV.

This clonotype appeared a few times. The rearrangement joins TRBV6-6 to TRBJ2-6; maybe TRBD1 (5 bases). The germline gives CDR1 MNHNY, CDR2 SVGAGI (reference sequence). This CDR3 contains 17 residues. V lost 5 bases and J lost 0, with 14 bases in between. CDR3 coding DNA: TGTGCCAGCAGTCAGGAGCAGGGAACCTCTGGGGCCAACGTCCTGACTTTC. Its translation is CASSQEQGTSGANVLTF.

The chain has TRBV29-1 and TRBJ1-6, with TRBD1 as a possible D gene (6 bases). The V and J ends lost 4 bases and 7 bases respectively, with 11 bases between them. This CDR3 has 13 residues. Germline values: CDR1 SQVTM, CDR2 ANQGSEA. In DNA form, the CDR3 reads TGCAGCGTTGCACAGGGAGACAATTCACCCCTCCACTTT. This sequence encodes CSVAQGDNSPLHF.

The table lists this clonotype with a few counts. The genes are TRBV7-9 and TRBJ2-4; D is undetermined. Trimming left V 1 base short and J 1 base short, with 17 bases between. Germline CDR1 is SEHNR and CDR2 is FQNEAQ (reference sequence). The CDR3 totals 18 residues. The CDR3 spells CASSLVPPLNVAKNIQYF. The DNA of the CDR3 is TGTGCCAGCAGCTTAGTACCCCCTCTCAACGTGGCCAAAAACATTCAGTACTTC.

This chain links TRBV5-1 with TRBJ1-5, with D perhaps TRBD1 (6 bases). This CDR3 has 15 residues. Germline V CDR1 and CDR2: SGHRS, YFSETQ. The ends were cut back, 4 bases at V and 7 bases at J, with 18 bases in the middle. The chain's CDR3 is CASSTDGGRGQPQHF. For the CDR3, the DNA is TGCGCCAGCAGCACCGACGGGGGGCGAGGGCAGCCCCAGCATTTT.